This TCR beta chain was documented in a study of blood T cell repertoires in COVID-19. Study-level information: Sample material is recorded as cDNA or gDNA derived from T cells, B-cell-depleted T cells, or PBMCs.

Trimming cost V 4 bases and J 3 bases; bases outside gene matches: 0. Germline CDR1 is LNHDA and CDR2 is SQIVND (reference sequence). The CDR3 sequence is 13 residues long. Only in-frame clones appear in the TCRdb table, and some are missing; sequencing was by immunoSEQ multiplex PCR. The repertoire consists of around 270,000 clones, with around four fifths occurring once and the leading ten covering around 4%. The sequence was obtained from a man between 60 and 75 years old with acute or convalescent COVID-19. The chain employs TRBV19 and TRBJ1-1; TRBD1 matches 9 bases. The sequenced material came from peripheral blood. The CDR3 bases are TGTGCCAGTAGTAGGGACAGGGACACTGAAGCTTTCTTT. This gives the protein CASSRDRDTEAFF.